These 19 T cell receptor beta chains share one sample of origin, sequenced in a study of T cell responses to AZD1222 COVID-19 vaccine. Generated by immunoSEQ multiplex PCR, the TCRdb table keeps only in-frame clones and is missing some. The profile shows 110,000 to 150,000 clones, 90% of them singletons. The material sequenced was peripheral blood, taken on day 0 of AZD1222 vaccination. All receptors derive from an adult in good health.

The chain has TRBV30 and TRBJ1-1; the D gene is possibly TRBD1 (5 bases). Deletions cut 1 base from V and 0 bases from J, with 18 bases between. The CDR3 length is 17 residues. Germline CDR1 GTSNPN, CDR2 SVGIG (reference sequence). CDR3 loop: CAWSGGLSGSMNTEAFF. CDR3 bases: TGTGCCTGGAGTGGGGGTCTTTCAGGGAGTATGAACACTGAAGCTTTCTTT.

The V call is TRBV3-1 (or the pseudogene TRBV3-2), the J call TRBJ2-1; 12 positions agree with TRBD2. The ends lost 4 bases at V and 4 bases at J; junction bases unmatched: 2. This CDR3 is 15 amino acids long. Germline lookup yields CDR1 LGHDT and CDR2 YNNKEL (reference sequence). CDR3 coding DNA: TGTGCCAGCAGCCGGACTAGCGGGATTTACAATGAGCAGTTCTTC. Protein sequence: CASSRTSGIYNEQFF.

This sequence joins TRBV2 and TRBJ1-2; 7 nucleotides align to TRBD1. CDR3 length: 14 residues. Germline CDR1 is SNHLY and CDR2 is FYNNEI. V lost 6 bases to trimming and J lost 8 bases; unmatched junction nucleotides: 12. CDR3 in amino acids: CASSPSGGVTGYTF. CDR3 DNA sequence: TGTGCCAGCAGCCCCTCAGGGGGGGTTACGGGCTACACCTTC.

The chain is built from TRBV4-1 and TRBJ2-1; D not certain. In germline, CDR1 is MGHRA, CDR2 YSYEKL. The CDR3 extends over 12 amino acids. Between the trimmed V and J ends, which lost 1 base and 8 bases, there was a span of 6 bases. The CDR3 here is CASSQATDEQFF. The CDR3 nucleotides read TGCGCCAGCAGCCAAGCCACCGATGAGCAGTTCTTC.

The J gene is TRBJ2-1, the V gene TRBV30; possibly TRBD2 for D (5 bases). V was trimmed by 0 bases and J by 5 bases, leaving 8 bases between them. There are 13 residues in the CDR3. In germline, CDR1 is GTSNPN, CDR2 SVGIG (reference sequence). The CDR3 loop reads CAWSVQTNNEQFF. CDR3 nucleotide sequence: TGTGCCTGGAGTGTACAGACTAACAATGAGCAGTTCTTC.

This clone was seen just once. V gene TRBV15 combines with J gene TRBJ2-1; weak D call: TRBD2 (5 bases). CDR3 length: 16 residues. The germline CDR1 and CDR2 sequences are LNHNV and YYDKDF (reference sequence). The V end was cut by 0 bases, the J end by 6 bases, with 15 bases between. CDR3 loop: CATSRDSGTRGNEQFF. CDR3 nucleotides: TGTGCCACCAGCAGAGATTCTGGAACTAGAGGCAATGAGCAGTTCTTC.

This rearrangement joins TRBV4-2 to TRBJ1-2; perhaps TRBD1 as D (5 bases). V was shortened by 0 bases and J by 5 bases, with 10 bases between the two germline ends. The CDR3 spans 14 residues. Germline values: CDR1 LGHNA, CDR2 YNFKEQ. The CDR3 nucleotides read TGTGCCAGCAGCCAAGACAGGGTAGCTTATGGCTACACCTTC. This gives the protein CASSQDRVAYGYTF.

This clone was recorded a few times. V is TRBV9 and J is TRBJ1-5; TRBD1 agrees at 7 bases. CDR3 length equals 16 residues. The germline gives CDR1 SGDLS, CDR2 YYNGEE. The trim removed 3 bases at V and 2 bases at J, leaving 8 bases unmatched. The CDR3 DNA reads TGTGCCAGCAGCGGCGGAACAGGGGAACGCAATCAGCCCCAGCATTTT. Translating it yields CASSGGTGERNQPQHF. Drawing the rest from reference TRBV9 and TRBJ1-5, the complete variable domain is DSGVTQTPKHLITATGQRVTLRCSPRSGDLSVYWYQQSLDQGLQFLIQYYNGEERAKGNILERFSAQQFPDLHSELNLSSLELGDSALYFCASSGGTGERNQPQHFGDGTRLSIL.

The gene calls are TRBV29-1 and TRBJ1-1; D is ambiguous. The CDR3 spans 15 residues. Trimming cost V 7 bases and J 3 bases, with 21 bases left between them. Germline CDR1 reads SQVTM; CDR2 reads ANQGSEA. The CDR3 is CSALPHGLRDTEAFF. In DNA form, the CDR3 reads TGCAGCGCTCTTCCCCATGGATTGAGGGACACTGAAGCTTTCTTT.

The CDR3: CASSLGRGQGRGEQFF. The CDR3 bases are TGTGCCAGCAGCTTAGGACGGGGACAGGGGAGAGGTGAGCAGTTCTTC. The chain recombines TRBV11-2 with TRBJ2-1, with 10 bases fitting TRBD1. The CDR3 contains 16 residues. Germline CDR1 is SGHAT and CDR2 is FQNNGV. V shed 1 base, J shed 9 bases, and the junction held 9 bases outside the gene matches.

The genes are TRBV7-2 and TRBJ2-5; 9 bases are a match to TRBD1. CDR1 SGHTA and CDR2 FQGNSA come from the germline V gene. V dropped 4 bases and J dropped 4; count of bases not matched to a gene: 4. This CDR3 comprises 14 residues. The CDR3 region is CASSSRTGAETQYF. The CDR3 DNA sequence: TGTGCCAGCAGCTCCCGGACAGGGGCAGAGACCCAGTACTTC.

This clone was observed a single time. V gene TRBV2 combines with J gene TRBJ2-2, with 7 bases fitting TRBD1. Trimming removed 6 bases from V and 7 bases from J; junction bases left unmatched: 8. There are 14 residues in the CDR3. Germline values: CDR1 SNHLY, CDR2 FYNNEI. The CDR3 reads CASREQGSVGELFF. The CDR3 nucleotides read TGTGCCAGCAGGGAACAGGGGTCCGTCGGGGAGCTGTTTTTT.

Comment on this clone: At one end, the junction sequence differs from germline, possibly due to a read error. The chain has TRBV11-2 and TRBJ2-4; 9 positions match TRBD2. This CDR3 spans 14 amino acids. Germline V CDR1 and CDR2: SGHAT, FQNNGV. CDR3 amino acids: CASSLERGENIQYF. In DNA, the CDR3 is TGTGCCAGCAGCCTAGAGCGGGGGGAAAACATTCAGTACTTC.

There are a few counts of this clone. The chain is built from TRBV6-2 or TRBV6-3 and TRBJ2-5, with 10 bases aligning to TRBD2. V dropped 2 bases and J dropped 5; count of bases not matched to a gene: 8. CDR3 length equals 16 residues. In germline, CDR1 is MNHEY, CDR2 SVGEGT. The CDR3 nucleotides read TGTGCCAGCAGTTACCCTAGCGGGAGTGGGATTGAGACCCAGTACTTC. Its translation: CASSYPSGSGIETQYF.

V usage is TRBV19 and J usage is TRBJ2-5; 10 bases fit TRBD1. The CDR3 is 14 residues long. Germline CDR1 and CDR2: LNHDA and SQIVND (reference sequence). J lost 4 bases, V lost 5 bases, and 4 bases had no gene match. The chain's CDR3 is CASSLGQGVETQYF. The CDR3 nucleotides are TGTGCCAGTAGTCTCGGACAGGGGGTAGAGACCCAGTACTTC.

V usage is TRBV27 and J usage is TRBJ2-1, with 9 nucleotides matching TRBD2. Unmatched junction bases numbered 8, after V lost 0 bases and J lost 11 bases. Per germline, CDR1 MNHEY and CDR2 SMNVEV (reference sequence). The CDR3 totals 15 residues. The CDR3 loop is CASSLSLAGAVQQFF. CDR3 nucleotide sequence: TGTGCCAGCAGTTTATCTTTAGCGGGAGCCGTGCAGCAGTTCTTC.

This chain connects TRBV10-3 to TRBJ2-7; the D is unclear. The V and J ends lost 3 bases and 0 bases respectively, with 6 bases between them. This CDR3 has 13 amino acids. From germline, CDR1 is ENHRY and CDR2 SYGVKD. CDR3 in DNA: TGTGCCATCAGTGACAATAACTCCTACGAGCAGTACTTC. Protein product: CAISDNNSYEQYF.

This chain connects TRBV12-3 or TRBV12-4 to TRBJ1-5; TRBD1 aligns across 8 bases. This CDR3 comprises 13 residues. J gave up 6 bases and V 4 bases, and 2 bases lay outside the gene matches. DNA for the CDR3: TGTGCCAGCAGTTGGACAGGGAGTCAGCCCCAGCATTTT. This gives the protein CASSWTGSQPQHF.

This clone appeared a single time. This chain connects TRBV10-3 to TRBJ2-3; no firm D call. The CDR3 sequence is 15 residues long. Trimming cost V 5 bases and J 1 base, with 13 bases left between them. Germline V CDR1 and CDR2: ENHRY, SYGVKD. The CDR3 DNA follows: TGTGCCATCAGTAAAACAAATCAGGGCACAGATACGCAGTATTTT. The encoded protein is CAISKTNQGTDTQYF.